Each of the 4 T cell receptor beta chains below was sequenced from the same sample in a study of cytomegalovirus exposure and HLA in healthy donors. PCR primers comprised 60 Vbeta and 13 Jbeta primers. Using immunoSEQ multiplex PCR, the repertoire was profiled, and TCRdb retains in-frame clones only, with some absent. The sample includes 200,000 or so clones, 60% to 80% seen only once; the top ten take over 2%. The sample taken for sequencing was PBMCs. Receptor source: a woman aged 30 to 39 in good health and CMV-seropositive.

V is TRBV11-2 and J is TRBJ2-7; TRBD2 is a possible D gene (6 bases). The CDR3 totals 15 residues. CDR1 is SGHAT, CDR2 FQNNGV, per germline. Trimming removed 1 base at V and 0 bases at J, with 10 bases between. CDR3 nucleotides: TGTGCCAGCAGCTTAGCGGGGGACCTCTCCTACGAGCAGTACTTC. The encoded protein is CASSLAGDLSYEQYF.

The rearrangement links TRBV7-2 to TRBJ2-7; 12 bases are a match to TRBD2. The V gene's germline CDR1 is SGHTA and CDR2 FQGNSA. CDR3 length equals 15 residues. The J segment lost 5 bases and the V segment lost 5 bases, leaving 7 bases of the junction unmatched. The CDR3 protein is CASSQTSGSVHEQYF. The CDR3 nucleotides read TGTGCCAGCAGCCAGACTAGCGGGAGTGTCCACGAGCAGTACTTC.

The chain uses TRBV30 and TRBJ1-1; 8 bases map to TRBD1. Trimming at V came to 3 bases and at J to 2 bases, leaving 5 bases not matched to a gene. The CDR3 is 14 residues long. Germline V gives CDR1 GTSNPN, CDR2 SVGIG (reference sequence). The CDR3 nucleotides are TGTGCCTGGAGCCGACAGGGGTTTAACACTGAAGCTTTCTTT. Its protein product is CAWSRQGFNTEAFF. Full variable domain (rest looked up from reference TRBV30 and TRBJ1-1): SQTIHQWPATLVQPVGSPLSLECTVEGTSNPNLYWYRQAAGRGLQLLFYSVGIGQISSEVPQNLSASRPQDRQFILSSKKLLLSDSGFYLCAWSRQGFNTEAFFGQGTRLTVV.

This sequence joins TRBV7-9 and TRBJ2-3; D is possibly TRBD2 (6 bases). Germline assignment: CDR1 SEHNR and CDR2 FQNEAQ (reference sequence). Trimming left V 6 bases short and J 12 bases short, with 19 bases between. CDR3 length: 13 amino acids. In nucleotides, the CDR3 is TGTGCCAGCAGACCTAGCGCGGGACTTAAACAGTATTTT. Residues: CASRPSAGLKQYF.